The rows below give T cell receptor beta chains drawn from one sample of a study of OX40 agonist ivuxolimab in advanced cancers. Measured with immunoSEQ multiplex PCR; TCRdb has only the in-frame clones, and not every one. The sample holds roughly 130,000 clones; around 93% are singletons and the top ten take around 0.15%. The sample here was CD4+ or CD8+ T cells sorted from blood, taken in a trial of the OX40 agonist ivuxolimab. These receptors all stem from an adult with an advanced solid tumor such as melanoma, head and neck, liver or kidney cancer. CDR3s include the opening cysteine and the closing phenylalanine or tryptophan. Fields, in order: J gene, D gene, V gene, clone size, CDR3 protein, CDR3 DNA. D genes are given only for firm matches. Clone size is stated in some rows and not others, as once, few, many or a class when expanded.

TRBJ2-4 | TRBD2 | TRBV2 | . | CASSEGSRAGDVIQYF | TGTGCCAGCAGTGAAGGGTCCCGGGCGGGGGATGTCATTCAGTACTTC
TRBJ2-7 | TRBD1 | TRBV6-5 | once | CASSYLQGAPSYEQYF | TGTGCCAGCAGTTACCTACAGGGGGCCCCCTCCTACGAGCAGTACTTC
TRBJ1-3 | . | TRBV5-1 | . | CASSFQGVSGNTIYF | TGCGCCAGCAGCTTCCAGGGCGTCTCTGGAAACACCATATATTTT
TRBJ1-1 | . | TRBV28 | . | CASSLLDRSYTEAFF | TGTGCCAGCAGTTTGTTGGACAGATCTTACACTGAAGCTTTCTTT
TRBJ1-4 | . | TRBV12-5 | . | CASGPQLGEKLFF | TGTGCTAGTGGTCCCCAATTGGGTGAAAAACTGTTTTTT
TRBJ2-2 | TRBD2 | TRBV7-3 | . | CASSLRTSGGTGELFF | TGTGCCAGCAGCCTACGGACTAGCGGGGGAACCGGGGAGCTGTTTTTT
TRBJ2-1 | . | TRBV21-1 | . | CASIGTRDRGQGARNEQFF | TGTGCCAGCATTGGTACCCGGGACAGGGGCCAAGGGGCCCGCAATGAGCAGTTCTTC
TRBJ2-5 | . | TRBV28 | . | CASSLYPGGAETQYF | TGTGCCAGCAGTTTATATCCAGGAGGTGCAGAGACCCAGTACTTC
TRBJ1-1 | . | TRBV5-1 | . | CASSLETRGTEAFF | TGCGCCAGCAGCTTGGAGACCCGAGGAACTGAAGCTTTCTTT
TRBJ2-3 | . | TRBV5-1 | . | CASRGWDSADTQYF | TGCGCCAGCAGGGGTTGGGATTCGGCAGATACGCAGTATTTT
TRBJ2-5 | TRBD2 | TRBV7-9 | . | CASSLGTGGSETQYF | TGTGCCAGCAGCTTAGGGACTGGCGGGAGTGAGACCCAGTACTTC
TRBJ2-1 | . | TRBV9 | . | CASSRGAVRGGRNEQFF | TGTGCCAGCAGCCGGGGTGCGGTCAGAGGGGGGCGGAATGAGCAGTTCTTC
TRBJ1-1 | . | TRBV6-1 | few | CASRQTMNTEAFF | TGTGCCTCGCGACAGACTATGAACACTGAAGCTTTCTTT
TRBJ2-7 | . | TRBV5-1 | . | CASSYPAPEQYF | TGCGCCAGCAGCTACCCGGCACCGGAGCAGTACTTC
TRBJ1-1 | . | TRBV18 | . | CASSPQGSGNTEAFF | TGTGCCAGCTCACCACAAGGCTCGGGGAACACTGAAGCTTTCTTT
TRBJ2-5 | . | TRBV5-1 | . | CASSSGIGETQYF | TGCGCCAGCAGCTCAGGGATTGGAGAGACCCAGTACTTC
TRBJ1-2 | . | TRBV11-2 | . | CASGVQTTAYGYTF | TGTGCCAGCGGGGTACAGACGACAGCCTATGGCTACACCTTC
TRBJ2-5 | . | TRBV15 | . | CATSREEGYFETQYF | TGTGCCACCAGCAGAGAAGAGGGGTACTTTGAGACCCAGTACTTC
TRBJ1-2 | . | TRBV19 | . | CASSIIVSDYGYTF | TGTGCCAGTAGTATAATCGTCAGCGACTATGGCTACACCTTC
TRBJ1-5 | TRBD1 | TRBV6-1 | . | CASSEDRDQPQHF | TGTGCCAGCAGTGAGGACAGGGATCAGCCCCAGCATTTT
TRBJ2-5 | . | TRBV5-1 | . | CASSWGETQYF | TGCGCCAGCAGCTGGGGGGAGACCCAGTACTTC
TRBJ2-2 | . | TRBV2 | . | CASSVGTGELFF | TGTGCCAGCAGTGTAGGCACCGGGGAGCTGTTTTTT
TRBJ1-1 | TRBD1 | TRBV4-1 | . | CASSRNQGGQGRNTEAFF | TGCGCCAGCAGCCGCAATCAAGGGGGCCAGGGCCGGAACACTGAAGCTTTCTTT
TRBJ2-7 | . | TRBV6-1 | . | CATTVAGPRSYEQYF | TGTGCCACCACCGTGGCAGGCCCAAGGTCCTACGAGCAGTACTTC
TRBJ2-2 | . | TRBV7-2 | . | CASSLGRKSVELFF | TGTGCCAGCAGCTTAGGGAGGAAAAGTGTGGAGCTGTTTTTT
TRBJ2-3 | TRBD1 | TRBV7-2 | . | CASSLGDRGPDTQYF | TGTGCCAGCAGCTTAGGGGACAGGGGCCCAGATACGCAGTATTTT
TRBJ2-4 | . | TRBV19 | . | CASSPRTRRSIQYF | TGTGCCAGTAGTCCGAGGACCCGGCGGAGCATTCAGTACTTC
TRBJ2-2 | . | TRBV5-4 | . | CASSSDRNTGELFF | TGTGCCAGCAGCTCAGACCGAAACACCGGGGAGCTGTTTTTT
TRBJ1-1 | . | TRBV7-6 | . | CASSNRAEAFF | TGTGCCAGCAGCAACAGAGCTGAAGCTTTCTTT
TRBJ1-2 | . | TRBV2 | . | CASSVQGTNYGYTF | TGTGCCAGCAGTGTGCAGGGGACAAACTATGGCTACACCTTC
TRBJ2-5 | TRBD1 | TRBV9 | . | CASSVGWTGGVQETQYF | TGTGCCAGCAGCGTAGGGTGGACAGGGGGCGTTCAAGAGACCCAGTACTTC
TRBJ2-1 | TRBD2 | TRBV7-3 | . | CASSRGSGGKNNEQFF | TGTGCCAGCAGCCGAGGATCGGGGGGGAAGAACAATGAGCAGTTCTTC
TRBJ1-1 | . | TRBV9 | . | CASSRANTEAFF | TGTGCCAGCAGCAGGGCGAACACTGAAGCTTTCTTT
TRBJ1-5 | TRBD1 | TRBV19 | once | CASRGDRGGNQPQHF | TGTGCCAGTAGGGGCGACAGGGGTGGCAATCAGCCCCAGCATTTT
TRBJ2-7 | . | TRBV6-5 | . | CASRRLPGEQYF | TGTGCCAGCAGGCGGCTACCTGGCGAGCAGTACTTC
TRBJ1-5 | TRBD1 | TRBV7-9 | . | CASSFTGQGIQPQHF | TGTGCCAGCAGCTTTACGGGACAGGGGATTCAGCCCCAGCATTTT
TRBJ1-1 | TRBD1 | TRBV15 | . | CATSPQGGFTEAFF | TGTGCCACCAGCCCCCAGGGGGGGTTCACTGAAGCTTTCTTT
TRBJ2-7 | . | TRBV11-3 | . | CASSLAGDEQYF | TGTGCCAGCAGCTTGGCAGGCGACGAGCAGTACTTC
TRBJ2-2 | TRBD2 | TRBV25-1 | . | CASSVSGRAGELFF | TGTGCCAGCAGTGTTAGCGGGAGGGCCGGGGAGCTGTTTTTT
TRBJ2-7 | . | TRBV5-1 | . | CASSYQPTDSYEQYF | TGCGCCAGCAGCTACCAACCGACAGACTCCTACGAGCAGTACTTC
TRBJ1-5 | . | TRBV5-6 | . | CASSSMGDYSNQPQHF | TGTGCCAGCAGCTCAATGGGGGACTATAGCAATCAGCCCCAGCATTTT
TRBJ2-7 | . | TRBV4-1 | . | CASSQPPAYEQYF | TGCGCCAGCAGCCAACCTCCCGCATACGAGCAGTACTTC
TRBJ1-2 | . | TRBV19 | . | CASSILPVGRDYGYTF | TGTGCCAGTAGTATACTGCCCGTGGGGCGCGACTATGGCTACACCTTC
TRBJ2-7 | . | TRBV29-1 | . | CSVGTVAYEQYF | TGCAGCGTTGGGACGGTTGCCTACGAGCAGTACTTC
TRBJ2-3 | . | TRBV18 | . | CASSELGDTQYF | TGTGCCAGCTCAGAACTGGGGGATACGCAGTATTTT
TRBJ1-6 | . | TRBV12-5 | . | CASANEGQAAPLHF | TGTGCTAGTGCCAATGAGGGGCAGGCAGCACCCCTCCACTTT
TRBJ1-3 | TRBD1 | TRBV18 | . | CASSPPGQRSGNTIYF | TGTGCCAGCTCACCACCGGGACAGCGCTCTGGAAACACCATATATTTT
TRBJ2-1 | . | TRBV7-8 | . | CASSLGAGAYNEQFF | TGTGCCAGCAGCTTAGGGGCAGGGGCCTACAATGAGCAGTTCTTC
TRBJ1-5 | . | TRBV19 | . | CASSTRDLTLNQPQHF | TGTGCCAGTAGTACCCGGGACTTAACACTTAATCAGCCCCAGCATTTT
TRBJ2-5 | . | TRBV7-9 | once | CASSLVGSAGETQYF | TGTGCCAGCAGCTTAGTTGGCTCGGCGGGAGAGACCCAGTACTTC
TRBJ2-3 | . | TRBV19 | once | CASGSRADTQYF | TGTGCCAGTGGGTCTAGAGCAGATACGCAGTATTTT
TRBJ1-2 | . | TRBV6-1 | . | CASSDPMVGYTF | TGTGCCAGCAGTGATCCTATGGTGGGCTACACCTTC
TRBJ2-1 | . | TRBV9 | once | CASSEYNRVPYNEQFF | TGTGCCAGCAGCGAATATAACAGGGTCCCCTACAATGAGCAGTTCTTC
TRBJ1-5 | . | TRBV5-5 | . | CASSPNPGENQPQHF | TGTGCCAGCAGCCCCAACCCAGGGGAAAATCAGCCCCAGCATTTT